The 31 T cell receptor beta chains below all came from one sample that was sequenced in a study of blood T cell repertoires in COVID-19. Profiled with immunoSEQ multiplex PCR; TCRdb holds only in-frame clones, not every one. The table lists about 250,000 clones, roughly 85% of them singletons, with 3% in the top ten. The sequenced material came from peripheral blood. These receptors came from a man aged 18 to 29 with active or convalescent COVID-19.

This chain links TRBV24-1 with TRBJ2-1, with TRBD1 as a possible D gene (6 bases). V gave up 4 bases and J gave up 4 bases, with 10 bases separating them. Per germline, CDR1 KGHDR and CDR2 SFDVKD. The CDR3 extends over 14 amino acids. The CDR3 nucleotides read TGTGCCACCAGTGACCCGGACAGATACAATGAGCAGTTCTTC. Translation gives CATSDPDRYNEQFF.

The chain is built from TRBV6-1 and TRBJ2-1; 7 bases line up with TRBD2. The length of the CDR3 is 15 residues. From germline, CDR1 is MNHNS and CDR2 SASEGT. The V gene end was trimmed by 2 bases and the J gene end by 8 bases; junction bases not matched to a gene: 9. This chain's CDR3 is CASSETAGSPDEQFF. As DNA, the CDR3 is TGTGCCAGCAGTGAAACAGCGGGATCCCCCGATGAGCAGTTCTTC.

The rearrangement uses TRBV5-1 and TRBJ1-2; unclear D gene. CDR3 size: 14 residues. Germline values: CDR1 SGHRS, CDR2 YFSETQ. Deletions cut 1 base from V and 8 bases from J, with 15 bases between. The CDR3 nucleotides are TGCGCCAGCAGCTTGTCTTCAGAAGGGAGCGGCTACACCTTC. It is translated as CASSLSSEGSGYTF.

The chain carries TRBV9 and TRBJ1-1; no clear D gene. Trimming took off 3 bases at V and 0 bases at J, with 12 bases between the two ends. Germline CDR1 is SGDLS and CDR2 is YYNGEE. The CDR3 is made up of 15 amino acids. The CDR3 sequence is CASSAMGSMNTEAFF. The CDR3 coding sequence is TGTGCCAGCAGCGCAATGGGTAGCATGAACACTGAAGCTTTCTTT.

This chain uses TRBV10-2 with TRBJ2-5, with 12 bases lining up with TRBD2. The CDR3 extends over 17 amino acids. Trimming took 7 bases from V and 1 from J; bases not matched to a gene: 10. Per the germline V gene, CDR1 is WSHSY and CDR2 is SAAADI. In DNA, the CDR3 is TGCGCCAGCACCCCACCTGGACTAGCGGGGATCCAAGAGACCCAGTACTTC. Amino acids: CASTPPGLAGIQETQYF.

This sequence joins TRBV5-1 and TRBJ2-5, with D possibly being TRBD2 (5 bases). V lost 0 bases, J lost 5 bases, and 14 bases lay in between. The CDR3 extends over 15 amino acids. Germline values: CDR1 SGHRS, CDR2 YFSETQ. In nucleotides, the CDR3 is TGCGCCAGCAGCTTGGGCGACTACACGGGGGAGACCCAGTACTTC. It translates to CASSLGDYTGETQYF.

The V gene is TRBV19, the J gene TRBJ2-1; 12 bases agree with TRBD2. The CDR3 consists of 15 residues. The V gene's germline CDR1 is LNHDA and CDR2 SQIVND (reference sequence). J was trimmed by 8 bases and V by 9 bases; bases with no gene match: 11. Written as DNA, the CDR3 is TGTGCCAGCTACCCGACTAGCGGGGGCTTCTATGAGCAGTTCTTC. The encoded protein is CASYPTSGGFYEQFF.

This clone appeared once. The chain's CDR3 is CASSMAPPGYNEQFF. The CDR3 region has the DNA TGTGCCAGTAGTATGGCGCCTCCGGGATACAATGAGCAGTTCTTC. The chain joins TRBV19 to TRBJ2-1, with D possibly being TRBD2 (5 bases). Trimming stripped 3 bases from V and 4 bases from J, with 13 bases between. The CDR3 is made up of 15 amino acids. Germline loops: CDR1 LNHDA, CDR2 SQIVND (reference sequence). Full variable domain (rest looked up from reference TRBV19 and TRBJ2-1): DGGITQSPKYLFRKEGQNVTLSCEQNLNHDAMYWYRQDPGQGLRLIYYSQIVNDFQKGDIAEGYSVSREKKESFPLTVTSAQKNPTAFYLCASSMAPPGYNEQFFGPGTRLTVL.

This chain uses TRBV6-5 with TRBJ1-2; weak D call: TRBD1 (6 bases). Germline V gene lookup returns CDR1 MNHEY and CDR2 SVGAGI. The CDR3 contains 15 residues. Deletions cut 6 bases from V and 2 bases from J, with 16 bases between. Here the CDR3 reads CASRRNVGQNYGYTF. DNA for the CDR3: TGTGCCAGCAGACGTAACGTTGGACAGAACTATGGCTACACCTTC.

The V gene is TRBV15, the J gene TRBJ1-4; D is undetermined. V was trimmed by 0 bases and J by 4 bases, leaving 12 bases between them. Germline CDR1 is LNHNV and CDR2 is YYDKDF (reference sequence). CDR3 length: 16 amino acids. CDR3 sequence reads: CATSRDRRGYNEKLFF. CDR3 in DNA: TGTGCCACCAGCAGAGATAGGAGAGGGTATAATGAAAAACTGTTTTTT.

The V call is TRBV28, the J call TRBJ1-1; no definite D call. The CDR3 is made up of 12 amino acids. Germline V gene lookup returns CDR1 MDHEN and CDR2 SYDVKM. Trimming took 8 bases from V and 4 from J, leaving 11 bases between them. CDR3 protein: CASVYRGTEAFF. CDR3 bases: TGTGCCAGCGTCTATCGGGGCACTGAAGCTTTCTTT.

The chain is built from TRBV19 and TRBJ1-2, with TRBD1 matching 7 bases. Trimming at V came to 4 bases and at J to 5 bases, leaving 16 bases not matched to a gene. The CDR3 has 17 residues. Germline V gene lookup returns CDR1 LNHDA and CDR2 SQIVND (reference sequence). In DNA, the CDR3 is TGTGCCAGTAGTACCTCTTCCGACAGGGCCCTTTGGTATGGCTACACCTTC. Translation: CASSTSSDRALWYGYTF.

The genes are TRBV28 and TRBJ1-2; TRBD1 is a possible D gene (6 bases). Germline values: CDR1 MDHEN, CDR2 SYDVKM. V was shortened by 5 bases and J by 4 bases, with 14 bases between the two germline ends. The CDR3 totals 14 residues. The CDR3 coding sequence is TGTGCCAGCAGTGCGGACAGAACCATCTATGGCTACACCTTC. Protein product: CASSADRTIYGYTF.

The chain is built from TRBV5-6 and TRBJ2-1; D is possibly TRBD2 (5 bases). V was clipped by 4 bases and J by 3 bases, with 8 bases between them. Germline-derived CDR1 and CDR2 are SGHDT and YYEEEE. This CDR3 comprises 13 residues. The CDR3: CASSGSRYNEQFF. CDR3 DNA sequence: TGTGCCAGCAGCGGGAGCCGCTACAATGAGCAGTTCTTC.

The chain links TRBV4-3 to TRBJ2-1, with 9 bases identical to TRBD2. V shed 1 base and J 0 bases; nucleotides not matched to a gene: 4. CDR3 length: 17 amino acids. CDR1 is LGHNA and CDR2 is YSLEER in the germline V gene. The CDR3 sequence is CASSQASGISSYNEQFF. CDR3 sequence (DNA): TGCGCCAGCAGCCAAGCTAGCGGGATAAGCTCCTACAATGAGCAGTTCTTC.

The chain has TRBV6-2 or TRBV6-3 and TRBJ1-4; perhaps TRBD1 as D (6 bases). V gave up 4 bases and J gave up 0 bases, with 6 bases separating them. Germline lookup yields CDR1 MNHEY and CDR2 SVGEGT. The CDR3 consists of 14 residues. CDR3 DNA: TGTGCCAGCAGTTGGGGGCCAACTAATGAAAAACTGTTTTTT. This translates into CASSWGPTNEKLFF.

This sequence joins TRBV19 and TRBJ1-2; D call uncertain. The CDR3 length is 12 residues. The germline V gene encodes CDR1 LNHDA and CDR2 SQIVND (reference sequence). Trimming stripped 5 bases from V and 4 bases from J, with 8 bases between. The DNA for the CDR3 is TGTGCCAGTAGTCCAGCGTTCTATGGCTACACCTTC. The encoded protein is CASSPAFYGYTF.

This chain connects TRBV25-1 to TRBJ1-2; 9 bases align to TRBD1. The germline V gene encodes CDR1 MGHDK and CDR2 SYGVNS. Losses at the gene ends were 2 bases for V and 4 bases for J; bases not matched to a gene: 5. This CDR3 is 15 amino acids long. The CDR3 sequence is CASSERTGDSYGYTF. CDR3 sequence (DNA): TGTGCCAGCAGTGAACGGACAGGGGATTCCTATGGCTACACCTTC.

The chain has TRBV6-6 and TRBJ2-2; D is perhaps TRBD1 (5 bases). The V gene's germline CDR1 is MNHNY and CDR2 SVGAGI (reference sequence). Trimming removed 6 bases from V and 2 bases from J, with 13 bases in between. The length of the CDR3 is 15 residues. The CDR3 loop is CASSLTDTNTGELFF. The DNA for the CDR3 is TGTGCCAGCAGCCTGACAGACACTAACACCGGGGAGCTGTTTTTT.

The CDR3 here is CASSLVSGDTQYF. The DNA for the CDR3 is TGTGCCAGCAGCTTGGTCTCGGGAGATACGCAGTATTTT. This rearrangement joins TRBV7-3 to TRBJ2-3; no reliable D call. Germline V lookup: CDR1 SGHTA, CDR2 FQGTGA. There are 13 residues in the CDR3. Trimming stripped 3 bases from V and 5 bases from J, with 9 bases between.

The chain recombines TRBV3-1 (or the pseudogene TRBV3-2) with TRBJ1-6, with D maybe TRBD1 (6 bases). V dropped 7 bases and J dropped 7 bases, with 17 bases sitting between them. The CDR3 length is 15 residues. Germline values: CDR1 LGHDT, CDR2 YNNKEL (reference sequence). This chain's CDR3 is CASKVYGQRNSPLHF. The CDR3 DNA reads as TGTGCCAGCAAAGTCTACGGACAGAGGAATTCACCCCTCCACTTT.

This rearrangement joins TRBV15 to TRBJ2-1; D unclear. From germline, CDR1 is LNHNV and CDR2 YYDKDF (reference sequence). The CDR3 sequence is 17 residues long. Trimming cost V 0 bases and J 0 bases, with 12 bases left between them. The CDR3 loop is CATSRDEAQFSYNEQFF. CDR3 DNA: TGTGCCACCAGCAGAGATGAGGCCCAGTTCTCCTACAATGAGCAGTTCTTC. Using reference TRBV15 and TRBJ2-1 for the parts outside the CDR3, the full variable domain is DAMVIQNPRYQVTQFGKPVTLSCSQTLNHNVMYWYQQKSSQAPKLLFHYYDKDFNNEADTPDNFQSRRPNTSFCFLDIRSPGLGDTAMYLCATSRDEAQFSYNEQFFGPGTRLTVL.

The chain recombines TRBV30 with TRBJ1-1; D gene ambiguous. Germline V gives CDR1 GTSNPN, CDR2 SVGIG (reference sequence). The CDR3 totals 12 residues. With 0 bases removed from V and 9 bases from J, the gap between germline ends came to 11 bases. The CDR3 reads CAWSVIGLQAFF. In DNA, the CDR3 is TGTGCCTGGAGTGTGATCGGTTTACAAGCTTTCTTT.

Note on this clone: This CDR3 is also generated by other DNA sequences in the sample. The DNA for the CDR3 is TGTGCCAGCAGCCGTCAGGGAAACACTGAAGCTTTCTTT. Protein sequence: CASSRQGNTEAFF. The rearrangement links TRBV7-2 to TRBJ1-1; possibly TRBD1 for D (5 bases). Germline-derived CDR1 and CDR2 are SGHTA and FQGNSA. V was clipped by 5 bases and J by 2 bases, with 9 bases between them. The CDR3 has 13 amino acids.

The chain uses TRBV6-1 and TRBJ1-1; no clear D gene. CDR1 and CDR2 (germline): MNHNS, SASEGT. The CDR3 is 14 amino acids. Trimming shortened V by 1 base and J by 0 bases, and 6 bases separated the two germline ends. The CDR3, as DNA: TGTGCCAGCAGTGAAGGGAGCATGAACACTGAAGCTTTCTTT. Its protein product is CASSEGSMNTEAFF.

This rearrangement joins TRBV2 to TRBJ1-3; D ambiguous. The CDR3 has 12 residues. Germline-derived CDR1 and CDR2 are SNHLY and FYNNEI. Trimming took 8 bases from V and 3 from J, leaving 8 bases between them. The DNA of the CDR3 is TGTGCCAGCGGCTTGGTTGGAAACACCATATATTTT. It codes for CASGLVGNTIYF.

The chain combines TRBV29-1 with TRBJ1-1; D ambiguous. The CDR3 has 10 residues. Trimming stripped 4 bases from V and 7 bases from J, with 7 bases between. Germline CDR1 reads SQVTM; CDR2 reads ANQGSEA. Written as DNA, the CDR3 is TGCAGCGTTGTTCTAATTGAAGCTTTCTTT. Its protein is CSVVLIEAFF.

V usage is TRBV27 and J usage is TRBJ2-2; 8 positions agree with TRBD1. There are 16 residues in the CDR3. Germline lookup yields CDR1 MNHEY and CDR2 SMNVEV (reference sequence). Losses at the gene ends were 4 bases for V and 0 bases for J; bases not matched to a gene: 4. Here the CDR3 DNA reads TGTGCCAGCAGTTATCGGACAGGGACGAACACCGGGGAGCTGTTTTTT. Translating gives CASSYRTGTNTGELFF.

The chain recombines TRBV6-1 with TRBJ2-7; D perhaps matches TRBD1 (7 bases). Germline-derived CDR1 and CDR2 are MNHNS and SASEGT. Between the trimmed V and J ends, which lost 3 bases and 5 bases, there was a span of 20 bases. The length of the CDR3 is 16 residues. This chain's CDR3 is CASSDWARGRGDEQYF. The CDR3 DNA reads TGTGCCAGCAGTGATTGGGCCCGGGGCAGGGGGGACGAGCAGTACTTC.

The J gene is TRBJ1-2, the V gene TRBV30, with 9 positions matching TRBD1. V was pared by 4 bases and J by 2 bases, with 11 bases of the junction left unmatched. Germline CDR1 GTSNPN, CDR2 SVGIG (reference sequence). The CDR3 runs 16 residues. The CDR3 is CAWTHRWDRENYGYTF. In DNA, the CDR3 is TGTGCCTGGACCCACCGGTGGGACAGGGAAAACTATGGCTACACCTTC.

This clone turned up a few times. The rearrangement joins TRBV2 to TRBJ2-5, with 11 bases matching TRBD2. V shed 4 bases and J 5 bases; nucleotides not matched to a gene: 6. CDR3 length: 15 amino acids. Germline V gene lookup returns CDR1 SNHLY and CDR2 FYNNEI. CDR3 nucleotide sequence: TGTGCCAGCAGTGGGCCTAGCGGGGGGATGGAGACCCAGTACTTC. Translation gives CASSGPSGGMETQYF.